Sequencing of this T cell receptor beta chain was carried out in a study of post-analysis software for immune sequencing data. Findings and caveats of the study: Batch-matched samples strongly co-clustered by F measure. Four or five TRBV segments occurring more often in patients than controls included TRBV5-6, TRBV5-1 and TRBV20-1.

CDR3 length: 15 amino acids. CDR1 and CDR2 (germline): LNHNV, YYDKDF (reference sequence). In its sample, this clonotype was seen a few times. Its antigen is still unknown. cDNA libraries of TCR beta carried unique molecular identifiers. From the PCR reads, TCRdb called clonotypes with MiXCR, one entry per CDR3 protein. Of 600,000 to 700,000 distinct CDR3 sequences listed, 59% are singletons. This chain links TRBV15 with TRBJ2-4, with 13 nucleotides matching TRBD2. Judging by the DNA end, TRBJ2-7 fits better; the J call may be wrong. Sequencing was performed on blood. The sequence was obtained from a girl aged 2-10 years with multiple sclerosis. DNA for the CDR3: TGTGCCACCAGCCTTAAGACTAGCGGGAGGTCCGAGCAGTACTTC. As protein: CATSLKTSGRSEQYF.